This T cell receptor (beta chain) was obtained from a study of molecular identifiers for immune sequencing clone quantification. Study background: Five portions were made in replicates from RNA of 20,000 or 100,000 naive CD8 cells, and four underwent sequencing.

CDR1 MNHNS and CDR2 SASEGT come from the germline V gene. The CDR3 consists of 14 residues. V was cut by 1 base and J by 1 base, with 5 bases left in between. Via MiXCR, TCRdb re-called the PCR reads, giving one row per CDR3 protein. This repertoire shows about 640,000 distinct CDR3 sequences, 15% to 20% found once; its top ten account for 0.75% to 0.95%. The chain recombines TRBV6-1 with TRBJ2-1; D gene unclear. This clonotype was obtained from a human donor in good health. Some libraries in this study had Jurkat cell RNA spiked in. The sample taken for sequencing was naive CD8+ T cells from blood, with Jurkat cell RNA spiked in. Sample subset: FACS-sorted CD8+CD4-CCR7+CD45RA+ naive T cells. For the CDR3, the DNA is TGTGCCAGCAGTGAAGATAGGTCCTACAATGAGCAGTTCTTC. Amino acids: CASSEDRSYNEQFF.